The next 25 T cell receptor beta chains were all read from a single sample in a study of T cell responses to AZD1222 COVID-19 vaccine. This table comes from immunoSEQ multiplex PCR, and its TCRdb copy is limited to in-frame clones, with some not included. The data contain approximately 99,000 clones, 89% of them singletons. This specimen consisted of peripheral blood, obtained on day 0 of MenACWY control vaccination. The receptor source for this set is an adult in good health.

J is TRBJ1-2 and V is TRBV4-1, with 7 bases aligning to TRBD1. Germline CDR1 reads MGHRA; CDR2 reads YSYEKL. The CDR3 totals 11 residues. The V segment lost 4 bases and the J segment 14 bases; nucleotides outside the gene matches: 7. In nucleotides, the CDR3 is TGCGCCAGCAGCCGCGACAGGGCGAAAACCTTC. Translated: CASSRDRAKTF.

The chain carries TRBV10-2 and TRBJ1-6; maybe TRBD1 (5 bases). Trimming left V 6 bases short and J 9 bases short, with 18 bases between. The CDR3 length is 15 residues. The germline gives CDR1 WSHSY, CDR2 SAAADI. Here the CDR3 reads CASSHGGVLGSPLHF. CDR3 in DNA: TGCGCCAGCAGCCATGGGGGGGTGTTGGGTTCACCCCTCCACTTT.

The CDR3 spells CSAQQSYEQYF. The CDR3 region has the DNA TGCAGTGCACAACAGAGCTACGAGCAGTACTTC. J is TRBJ2-7 and V is TRBV20-1; no clear D. This CDR3 is 11 amino acids long. Germline CDR1 and CDR2: DFQATT and SNEGSKA (reference sequence). With 6 bases removed from V and 3 bases from J, the gap between germline ends came to 9 bases.

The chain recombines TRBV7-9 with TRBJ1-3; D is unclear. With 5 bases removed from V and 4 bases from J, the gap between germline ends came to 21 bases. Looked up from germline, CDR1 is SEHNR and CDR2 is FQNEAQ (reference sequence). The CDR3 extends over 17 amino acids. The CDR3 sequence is CASSLRRGATVGNTIYF. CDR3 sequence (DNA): TGTGCCAGCAGCCTCAGGCGGGGAGCAACTGTGGGAAACACCATATATTTT.

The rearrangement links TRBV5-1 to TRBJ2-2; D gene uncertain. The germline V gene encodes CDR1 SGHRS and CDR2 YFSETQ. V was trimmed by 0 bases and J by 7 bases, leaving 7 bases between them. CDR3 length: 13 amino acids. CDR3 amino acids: CASSLAVIGELFF. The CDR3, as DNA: TGCGCCAGCAGCTTGGCAGTCATCGGGGAGCTGTTTTTT.

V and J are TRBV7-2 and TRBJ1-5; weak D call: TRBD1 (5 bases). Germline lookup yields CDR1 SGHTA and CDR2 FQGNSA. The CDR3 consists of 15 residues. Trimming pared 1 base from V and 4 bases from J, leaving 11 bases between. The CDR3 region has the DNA TGTGCCAGCAGCTTAGGGGACGGCTTAAATCAGCCCCAGCATTTT. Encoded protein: CASSLGDGLNQPQHF.

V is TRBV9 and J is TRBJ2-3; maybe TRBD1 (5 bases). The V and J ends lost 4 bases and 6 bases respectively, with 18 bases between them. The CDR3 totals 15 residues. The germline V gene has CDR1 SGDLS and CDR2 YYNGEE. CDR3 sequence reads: CASSPSGVPGDTQYF. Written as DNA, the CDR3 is TGTGCCAGCAGCCCGAGTGGGGTCCCAGGGGATACGCAGTATTTT.

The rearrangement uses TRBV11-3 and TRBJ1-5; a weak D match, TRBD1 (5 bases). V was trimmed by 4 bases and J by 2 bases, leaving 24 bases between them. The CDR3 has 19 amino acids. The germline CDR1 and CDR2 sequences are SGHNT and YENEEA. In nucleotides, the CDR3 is TGTGCCAGCAGCTCCGAGAGGGTGTGGGACTATATCGGCAATCAGCCCCAGCATTTT. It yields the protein CASSSERVWDYIGNQPQHF.

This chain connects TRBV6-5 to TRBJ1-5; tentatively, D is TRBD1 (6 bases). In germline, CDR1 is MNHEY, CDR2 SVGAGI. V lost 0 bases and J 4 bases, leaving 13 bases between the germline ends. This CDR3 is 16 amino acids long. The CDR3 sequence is CASSYSSWGLNQPQHF. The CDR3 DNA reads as TGTGCCAGCAGTTACTCGAGTTGGGGGCTAAATCAGCCCCAGCATTTT.

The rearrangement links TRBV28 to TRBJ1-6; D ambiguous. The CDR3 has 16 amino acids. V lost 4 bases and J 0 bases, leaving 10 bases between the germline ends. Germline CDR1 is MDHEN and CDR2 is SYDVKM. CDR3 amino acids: CASSSAVSSYNSPLHF. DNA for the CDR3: TGTGCCAGCAGTTCGGCGGTTAGCTCCTATAATTCACCCCTCCACTTT.

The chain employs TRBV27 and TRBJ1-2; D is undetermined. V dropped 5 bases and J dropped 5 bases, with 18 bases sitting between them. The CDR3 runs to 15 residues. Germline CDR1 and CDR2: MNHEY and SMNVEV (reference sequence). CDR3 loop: CASSPPGREWYGYTF. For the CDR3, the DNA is TGTGCCAGCAGTCCCCCGGGGAGGGAGTGGTATGGCTACACCTTC.

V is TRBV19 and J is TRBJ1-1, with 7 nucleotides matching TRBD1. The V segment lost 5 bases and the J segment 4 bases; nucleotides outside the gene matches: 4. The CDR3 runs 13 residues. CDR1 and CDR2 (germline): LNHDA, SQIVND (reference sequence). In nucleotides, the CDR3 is TGTGCCAGTAGTGATTCAGGGGGCACTGAAGCTTTCTTT. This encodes CASSDSGGTEAFF.

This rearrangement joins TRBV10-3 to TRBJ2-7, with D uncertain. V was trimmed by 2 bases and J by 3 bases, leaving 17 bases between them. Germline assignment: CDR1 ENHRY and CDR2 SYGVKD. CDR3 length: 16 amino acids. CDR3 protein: CAISETARPIHYEQYF. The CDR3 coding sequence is TGTGCCATCAGTGAGACGGCCAGACCTATACACTACGAGCAGTACTTC.

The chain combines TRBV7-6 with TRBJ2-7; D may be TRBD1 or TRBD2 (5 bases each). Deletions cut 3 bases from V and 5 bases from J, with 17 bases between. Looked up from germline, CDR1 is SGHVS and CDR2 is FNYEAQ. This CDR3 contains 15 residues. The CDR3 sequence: CASSFFRGRNNEQYF. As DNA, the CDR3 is TGTGCCAGCAGCTTTTTCCGGGGCAGGAATAACGAGCAGTACTTC.

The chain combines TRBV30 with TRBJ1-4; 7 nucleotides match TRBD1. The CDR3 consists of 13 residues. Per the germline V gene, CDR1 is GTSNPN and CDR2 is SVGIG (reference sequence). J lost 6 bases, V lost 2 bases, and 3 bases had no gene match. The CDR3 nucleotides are TGTGCCTGGAGTAACAGGGGATATGAAAAACTGTTTTTT. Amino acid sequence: CAWSNRGYEKLFF. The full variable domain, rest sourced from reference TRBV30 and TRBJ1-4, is SQTIHQWPATLVQPVGSPLSLECTVEGTSNPNLYWYRQAAGRGLQLLFYSVGIGQISSEVPQNLSASRPQDRQFILSSKKLLLSDSGFYLCAWSNRGYEKLFFGSGTQLSVL.

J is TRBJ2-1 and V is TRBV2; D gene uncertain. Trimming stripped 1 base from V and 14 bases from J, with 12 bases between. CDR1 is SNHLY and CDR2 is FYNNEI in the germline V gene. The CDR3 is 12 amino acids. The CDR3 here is CASSEVVALEFF. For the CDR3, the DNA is TGTGCCAGCAGTGAAGTTGTCGCGTTAGAGTTCTTC.

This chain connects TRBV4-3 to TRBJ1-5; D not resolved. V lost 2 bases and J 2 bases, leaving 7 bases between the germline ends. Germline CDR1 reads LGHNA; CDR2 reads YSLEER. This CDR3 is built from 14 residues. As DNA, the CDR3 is TGCGCCAGCAGCCAACGGTCAGGCAATCAGCCCCAGCATTTT. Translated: CASSQRSGNQPQHF.

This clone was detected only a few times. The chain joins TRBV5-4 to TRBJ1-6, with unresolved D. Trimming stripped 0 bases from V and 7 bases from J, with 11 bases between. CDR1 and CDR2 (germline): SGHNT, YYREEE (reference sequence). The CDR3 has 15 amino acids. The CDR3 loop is CASSLAGPSNSPLHF. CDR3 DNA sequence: TGTGCCAGCAGCTTGGCAGGACCGTCCAATTCACCCCTCCACTTT.

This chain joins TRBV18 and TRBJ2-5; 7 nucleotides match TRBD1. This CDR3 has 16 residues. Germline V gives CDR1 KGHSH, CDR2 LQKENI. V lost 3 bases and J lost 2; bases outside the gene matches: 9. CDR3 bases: TGTGCCAGCTCACCGCCCAGGGGGAATTGGCAAGAGACCCAGTACTTC. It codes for CASSPPRGNWQETQYF.

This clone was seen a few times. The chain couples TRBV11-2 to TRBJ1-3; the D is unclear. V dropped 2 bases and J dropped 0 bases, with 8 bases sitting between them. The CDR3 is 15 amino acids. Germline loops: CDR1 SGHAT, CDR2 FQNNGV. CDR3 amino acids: CASSLTGISGNTIYF. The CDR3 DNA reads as TGTGCCAGCAGCTTAACTGGGATCTCTGGAAACACCATATATTTT.

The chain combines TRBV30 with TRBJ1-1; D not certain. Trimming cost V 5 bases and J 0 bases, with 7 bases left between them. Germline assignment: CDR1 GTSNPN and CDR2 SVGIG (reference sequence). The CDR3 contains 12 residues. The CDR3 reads CAWGRLNTEAFF. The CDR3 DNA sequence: TGTGCCTGGGGACGGTTGAACACTGAAGCTTTCTTT.

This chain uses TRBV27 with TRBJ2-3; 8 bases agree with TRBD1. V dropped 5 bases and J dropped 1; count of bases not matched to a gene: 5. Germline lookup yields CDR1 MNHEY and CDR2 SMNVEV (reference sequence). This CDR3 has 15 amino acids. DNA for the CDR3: TGTGCCAGCAGTGCAGACAGGGGAGGCACAGATACGCAGTATTTT. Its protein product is CASSADRGGTDTQYF.

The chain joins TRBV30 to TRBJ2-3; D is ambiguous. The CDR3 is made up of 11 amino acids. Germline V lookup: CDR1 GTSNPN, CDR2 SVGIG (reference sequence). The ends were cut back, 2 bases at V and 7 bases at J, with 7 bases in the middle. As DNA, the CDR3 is TGTGCCTGGAGTTCTATAAATACGCAGTATTTT. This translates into CAWSSINTQYF.

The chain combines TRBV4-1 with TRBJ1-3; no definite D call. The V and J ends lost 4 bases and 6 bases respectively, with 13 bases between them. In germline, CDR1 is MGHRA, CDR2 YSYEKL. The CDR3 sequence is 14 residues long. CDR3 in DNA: TGCGCCAGCAGCCCCCTCCTACGGTTAAACACCATATATTTT. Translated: CASSPLLRLNTIYF.

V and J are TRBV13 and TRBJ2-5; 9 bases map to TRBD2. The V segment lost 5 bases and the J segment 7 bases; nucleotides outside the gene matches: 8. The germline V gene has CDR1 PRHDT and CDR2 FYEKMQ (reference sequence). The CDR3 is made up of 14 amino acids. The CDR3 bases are TGTGCCAGCAGCCTCAAGGGGCGGGGGGGGACCCAGTACTTC. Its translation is CASSLKGRGGTQYF.